A selection of T cell receptor beta chains follows, all from one sample in a study of shared clonotypes between healthy human individuals. Measured with immunoSEQ multiplex PCR; TCRdb has only the in-frame clones, and not every one. Here the sample spans under 600,000 clones, approximately 95% being singletons. Material for sequencing was naive CD4+ T cells sorted from blood. These receptors were taken from a woman aged 30 to 39 in good health. CDR3s include the opening cysteine and the closing phenylalanine or tryptophan. Each record gives: V gene, D gene, CDR3 protein. A D gene is named only where the DNA matches it firmly.

>TRBV2|TRBD1
CASTRDRKYGYTF
>TRBV28|NA
CASSTSRVDGYTF
>TRBV28|NA
CASSYINTEAFF
>TRBV19|TRBD1
CASSIRDRGYEQYF
>TRBV7-8|NA
CAIPTGSYNEQFF
>TRBV25-1|TRBD2
CASSLLAGTSTDTQYF
>TRBV5-1|TRBD2
CASSYRLAGHQETQYF
>TRBV2|NA
CASRGLAGTDTQYF
>TRBV18|TRBD2
CASSATSGPYEQYF
>TRBV14|NA
CASSQRGINQPQHF
>TRBV27|TRBD2
CASSWTSGEYNEQFF
>TRBV5-1|TRBD2
CASSLVLAGGDEQFF
>TRBV6-1|NA
CASSVAGAAAGFEAFF
>TRBV13|NA
CASSLGVNTEAFF
>TRBV19|NA
CASSSGPGQYEQYF
>TRBV5-1|NA
CASSPDRPNTGELFF
>TRBV5-8|NA
CASRGRRGAYEQYF
>TRBV14|NA
CASSQDFLGVLNTEAFF
>TRBV4-1|NA
CASSQVGGGYTF
>TRBV19|TRBD1
CASSPDRATNEKLFF
>TRBV6-5|TRBD1
CASSPGTGTHEQYF
>TRBV5-1|TRBD2
CASSGTSGRASGNIQYF
>TRBV5-1|TRBD2
CASSLYSTSGTQETQYF
>TRBV30|NA
CAWSRGNQPQHF
>TRBV9|TRBD1
CASSVVASGGAYNEQFF